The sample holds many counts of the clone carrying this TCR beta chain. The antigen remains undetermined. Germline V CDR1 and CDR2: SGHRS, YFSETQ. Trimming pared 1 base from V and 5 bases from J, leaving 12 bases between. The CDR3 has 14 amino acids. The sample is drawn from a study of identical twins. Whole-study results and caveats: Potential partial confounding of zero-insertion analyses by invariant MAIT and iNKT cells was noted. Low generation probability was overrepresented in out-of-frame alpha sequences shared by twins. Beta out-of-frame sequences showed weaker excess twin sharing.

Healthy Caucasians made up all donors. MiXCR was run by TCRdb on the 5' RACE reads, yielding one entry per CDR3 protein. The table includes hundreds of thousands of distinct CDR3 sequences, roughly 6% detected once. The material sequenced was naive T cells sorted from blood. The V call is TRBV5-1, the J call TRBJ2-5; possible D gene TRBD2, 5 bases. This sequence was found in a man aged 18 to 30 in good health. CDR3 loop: CASSLSGSRETQYF. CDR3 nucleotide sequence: TGCGCCAGCAGCTTGAGTGGGAGCCGGGAGACCCAGTACTTC.